This is a list of T cell receptor beta chains from one sample in a study of blood T cell repertoires in COVID-19. TCRdb's table, derived via immunoSEQ multiplex PCR, lists solely in-frame clones and lacks some. The sample has 200,000 or so clones; just under 85% are singletons. The sequenced sample was peripheral blood. The origin of the receptors is a human donor with acute or convalescent COVID-19. The donor label of this sample is uncertain. Each CDR3 is given with its conserved first and last residue. A D gene is named only where the DNA matches it firmly. The size field is filled for only some rows; it gives once, few, many or a size class.

-	TRBV4-3	-	TRBJ1-2	TGCGCCAGCAGCCAAGAGGCGGAGCACTATGGCTACACCTTC	CASSQEAEHYGYTF
TRBD2	TRBV5-6	-	TRBJ2-1	TGTGCCAGCAGCTTGTTGTACGCCGGGACTAGCGGTTACAATGAGCAGTTCTTC	CASSLLYAGTSGYNEQFF
TRBD2	TRBV19	-	TRBJ2-7	TGTGCCAGTAGTATGGGTCTCATTAGCGGGCTAAGCTCCTACGAGCAGTACTTC	CASSMGLISGLSSYEQYF
-	TRBV7-6	-	TRBJ2-7	TGTGCCAGCAGCTTAAGTCGGTTCGAGCAGTACTTC	CASSLSRFEQYF
-	TRBV5-5	-	TRBJ2-2	TGTGCCAGCAGCTTGGGGACAGAGAACACCGGGGAGCTGTTTTTT	CASSLGTENTGELFF
-	TRBV29-1	once	TRBJ1-5	TGCAGCGTTGAAGATGTGGGTGGGTCGGGTCAGCCCCAGCATTTT	CSVEDVGGSGQPQHF
-	TRBV12-5	-	TRBJ1-5	TGTGCTAGTGGTTTGGTAAATCGGAGCCAGCCCCAGCATTTT	CASGLVNRSQPQHF
-	TRBV10-2	-	TRBJ1-2	TGCGCCAGCAGTAACCAGGGTATCGATGGCTACACCTTC	CASSNQGIDGYTF
-	TRBV5-5	-	TRBJ2-1	TGTGCCAGCAGCTTGATCTCGGGCAATGAGCAGTTCTTC	CASSLISGNEQFF
TRBD2	TRBV5-4	few	TRBJ2-7	TGTGCCAGCAGCATGACTAGCTCCGAGCAGTACTTC	CASSMTSSEQYF
-	TRBV6-5	once	TRBJ2-5	TGTGCCAGCAGTTACGGCGCGGGCCCCACGGGGGAGACCCAGTACTTC	CASSYGAGPTGETQYF
-	TRBV2	-	TRBJ2-4	TGTGCCAGCAGTGAAGACGGACACAAAAACATTCAGTACTTC	CASSEDGHKNIQYF
-	TRBV30	-	TRBJ2-2	TGTGCCTGGGGCCCGGGGGAAGGGGAGCTGTTTTTT	CAWGPGEGELFF
-	TRBV6-5	-	TRBJ2-2	TGTGCCAGCAGCCCACCGACAGGGAACACCGGGGAGCTGTTTTTT	CASSPPTGNTGELFF
-	TRBV20-1	-	TRBJ2-1	TGCAGTACTACGGGGGATGAGCAGTTCTTC	CSTTGDEQFF
TRBD2	TRBV19	once	TRBJ2-1	TGTGCCAGTAGTAGGGGGAGCGGGACCACCGGTGAGCAGTTCTTC	CASSRGSGTTGEQFF
-	TRBV25-1	-	TRBJ2-3	TGTGCCAGCATCGTCAGCGACACAGATACGCAGTATTTT	CASIVSDTDTQYF
-	TRBV6-5	-	TRBJ1-2	TGTGCCAGCAGTTACAGGGGCTTTAACTATGGCTACACCTTC	CASSYRGFNYGYTF
TRBD1	TRBV14	-	TRBJ2-7	TGTGCCAGAAGCGAGCAGACAGGGGTCCTAGCCTACGAGCAGTACTTC	CARSEQTGVLAYEQYF
-	TRBV6-5	-	TRBJ2-5	TGTGCCAGCAGCGAGGAAGAGACCCAGTACTTC	CASSEEETQYF
TRBD1	TRBV24-1	-	TRBJ2-5	TGTGCCACCAGTGATGATCGACAGGGTACAGAGACCCAGTACTTC	CATSDDRQGTETQYF
TRBD1	TRBV6-2/TRBV6-3	-	TRBJ1-5	TGTGCCAGCAGTTACGAGCGGGACAGGGGGCTCACGAGCAATCAGCCCCAGCATTTT	CASSYERDRGLTSNQPQHF
-	TRBV27	few	TRBJ1-1	TGTGCCAGCAGTTTTTTAAACAGGCACACTGAAGCTTTCTTT	CASSFLNRHTEAFF
-	TRBV27	few	TRBJ1-2	TGTGCCAGCAGTCTAAAGGGGAACTATGGCTACACCTTC	CASSLKGNYGYTF
-	TRBV18	-	TRBJ1-1	TGTGCCAGCTCAGAGACACTGAACACTGAAGCTTTCTTT	CASSETLNTEAFF
TRBD1	TRBV27	-	TRBJ2-7	TGTGCCAGCAGTTTACACGGGACAGGTTCCTACGAGCAGTACTTC	CASSLHGTGSYEQYF
-	TRBV9	-	TRBJ2-1	TGTGCCAGCAGCCCCCCTACGGGGAGCTCCTACAATGAGCAGTTCTTC	CASSPPTGSSYNEQFF
TRBD1	TRBV20-1	-	TRBJ1-3	TGCAGTGCTAGTGGGGACAGGGGAAACACCATATATTTT	CSASGDRGNTIYF
-	TRBV2	-	TRBJ1-6	TGTGCCTCTCTGAGGCTTCTCGGCAATTCACCCCTCCACTTT	CASLRLLGNSPLHF
-	TRBV19	once	TRBJ2-2	TGTGCCAGTAGCCTTGAGTCTGGAGGAACGACCGGGGAGCTGTTTTTT	CASSLESGGTTGELFF
-	TRBV11-1	-	TRBJ1-2	TGTGCCAGCAGCTTAATCGCAGGGGAAGGCTACACCTTC	CASSLIAGEGYTF
-	TRBV19	-	TRBJ1-5	TGTGCCAGTAGTATATCTGCGGGGTTGTTGAGGCAGCCCCAGCATTTT	CASSISAGLLRQPQHF
TRBD1	TRBV4-2	-	TRBJ1-3	TGTGCCAGCAGCCAAGCCCGGACAGGGAGGGCCGGAAACACCATATATTTT	CASSQARTGRAGNTIYF
TRBD1	TRBV27	few	TRBJ2-7	TGTGCCAGCAGACAGGGGGCGCAGCAGTACTTC	CASRQGAQQYF
-	TRBV10-3	-	TRBJ2-1	TGTGCCGTCGCCACAGAGCTCTACAATGAGCAGTTCTTC	CAVATELYNEQFF
TRBD1	TRBV4-2	-	TRBJ2-7	TGTGCCAGCAGCCAAGGCCCGGAACAGGGGTCCGGAGGCGAGCAGTACTTC	CASSQGPEQGSGGEQYF
-	TRBV30	-	TRBJ1-2	TGTGCCTATTCAGGGGACGGCTACACCTTC	CAYSGDGYTF
-	TRBV7-2	-	TRBJ1-1	TGTGCCAGCAGCCCGGGACAGAACACTGAAGCTTTCTTT	CASSPGQNTEAFF
TRBD1	TRBV19	-	TRBJ2-7	TGTGCCAGTAGTATTGGACAGGGAAGGAACGAGCAGTACTTC	CASSIGQGRNEQYF
-	TRBV10-3	-	TRBJ2-5	TGTGCCATCAGTGAGTCAGCGGGCCTCCAAGAGACCCAGTACTTC	CAISESAGLQETQYF
-	TRBV7-9	-	TRBJ2-7	TGTGCCAGCAGCTTATGGGGGCAGAGCTCCTACGAGCAGTACTTC	CASSLWGQSSYEQYF
TRBD2	TRBV10-3	-	TRBJ2-5	TGTGCCATCAGCGTAGGGCTTCAAGCGGGGGAGACCCAGTACTTC	CAISVGLQAGETQYF
TRBD2	TRBV19	few	TRBJ2-7	TGTGCCAGTAGTAGAACTAGCGGCCTCTACGAGCAGTACTTC	CASSRTSGLYEQYF
TRBD2	TRBV28	-	TRBJ2-1	TGTGCCAGCAGTCGCTTTGCTCTACCTAGCGGGGGGGGGAATGAGCAGTTCTTC	CASSRFALPSGGGNEQFF
TRBD1	TRBV7-2	-	TRBJ1-5	TGTGCCAGCAGCTTAGAGTCGTCAGGGGGTCAGCCCCAGCATTTT	CASSLESSGGQPQHF